The 6 T cell receptor beta chains reported below all come from one sample, sequenced in a study of siplizumab effects on memory and regulatory T cells. Here immunoSEQ multiplex PCR was the method, and the copy in TCRdb shows in-frame clones only, minus some. Of about 120,000 clones in the sample, approximately 94% were seen once. The sample consisted of non-Treg CD4+ T cells sorted from blood. Receptors originate from a human donor in good health.

The V and J genes are TRBV9 and TRBJ2-7; TRBD1 matches at 9 bases. V lost 4 bases and J lost 2; bases outside the gene matches: 16. The CDR3 contains 18 residues. Germline values: CDR1 SGDLS, CDR2 YYNGEE. The CDR3 region has the DNA TGTGCCAGCAGCACCAGTAGTAGAGGGACAGGGCTCCCCTACGAGCAGTACTTC. It specifies CASSTSSRGTGLPYEQYF.

The rearrangement links TRBV7-9 to TRBJ2-3; tentative D call: TRBD2 (5 bases). CDR3 length equals 14 residues. Trimming removed 5 bases at V and 2 bases at J, with 11 bases between. Germline lookup yields CDR1 SEHNR and CDR2 FQNEAQ (reference sequence). The CDR3 DNA reads as TGTGCCAGCAGCCGGGGTAGGGACACAGATACGCAGTATTTT. As protein: CASSRGRDTDTQYF.

The chain carries TRBV5-1 and TRBJ2-1, with 7 positions matching TRBD2. The V segment lost 5 bases and the J segment 4 bases; nucleotides outside the gene matches: 9. The CDR3 runs to 15 residues. Germline V CDR1 and CDR2: SGHRS, YFSETQ. CDR3 in amino acids: CASSPTSSEYNEQFF. In nucleotides, the CDR3 is TGCGCCAGCAGTCCGACTAGCAGCGAGTACAATGAGCAGTTCTTC.

This rearrangement joins TRBV5-1 to TRBJ1-2; D possibly corresponds to TRBD1 (5 bases). Deletions cut 5 bases from V and 4 bases from J, with 12 bases between. The CDR3 sequence is 13 residues long. From germline, CDR1 is SGHRS and CDR2 YFSETQ. The CDR3 loop reads CASRGEEGYGYTF. The CDR3 DNA reads as TGCGCCAGCAGGGGGGAAGAGGGCTATGGCTACACCTTC.

V and J are TRBV19 and TRBJ2-5; 8 bases fit TRBD2. This CDR3 has 14 residues. V shed 3 bases, J shed 5 bases, and the junction held 5 bases outside the gene matches. Per the germline V gene, CDR1 is LNHDA and CDR2 is SQIVND (reference sequence). The CDR3 is CASSIGKREETQYF. Here the CDR3 DNA reads TGTGCCAGTAGTATTGGAAAGCGGGAGGAGACCCAGTACTTC.

This chain links TRBV6-5 with TRBJ2-7, with D unresolved. The CDR3 loop spans 11 amino acids. V was clipped by 6 bases and J by 2 bases, with 5 bases between them. Germline-derived CDR1 and CDR2 are MNHEY and SVGAGI. CDR3 nucleotides: TGTGCCAGCAGAAGGACCTACGAGCAGTACTTC. Protein: CASRRTYEQYF.